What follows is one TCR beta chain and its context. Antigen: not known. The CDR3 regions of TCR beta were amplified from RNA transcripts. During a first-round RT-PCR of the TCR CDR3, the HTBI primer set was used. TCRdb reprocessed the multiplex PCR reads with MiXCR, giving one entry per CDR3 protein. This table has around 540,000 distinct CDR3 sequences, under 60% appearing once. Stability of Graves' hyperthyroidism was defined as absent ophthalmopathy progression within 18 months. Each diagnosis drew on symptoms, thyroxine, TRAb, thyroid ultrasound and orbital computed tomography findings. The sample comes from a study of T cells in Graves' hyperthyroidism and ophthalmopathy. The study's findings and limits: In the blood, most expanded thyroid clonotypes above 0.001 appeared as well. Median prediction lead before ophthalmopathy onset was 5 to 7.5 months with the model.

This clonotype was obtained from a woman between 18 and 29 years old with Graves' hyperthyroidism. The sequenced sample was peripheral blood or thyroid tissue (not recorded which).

CDR3 DNA: TGTGCCAGTAGTACAGACAGATTGGCTTACGAGCAGTACTTC. Protein product: CASSTDRLAYEQYF. The rearrangement joins TRBV19 to TRBJ2-7, with D possibly matching TRBD1 (5 bases). Germline V gives CDR1 LNHDA, CDR2 SQIVND (reference sequence). The germline V and J ends were trimmed by 4 bases and 4 bases, with 14 bases remaining between them. The CDR3 loop spans 14 amino acids. Supplemented by reference TRBV19 and TRBJ2-7, the full variable domain reads DGGITQSPKYLFRKEGQNVTLSCEQNLNHDAMYWYRQDPGQGLRLIYYSQIVNDFQKGDIAEGYSVSREKKESFPLTVTSAQKNPTAFYLCASSTDRLAYEQYFGPGTRLTVT.